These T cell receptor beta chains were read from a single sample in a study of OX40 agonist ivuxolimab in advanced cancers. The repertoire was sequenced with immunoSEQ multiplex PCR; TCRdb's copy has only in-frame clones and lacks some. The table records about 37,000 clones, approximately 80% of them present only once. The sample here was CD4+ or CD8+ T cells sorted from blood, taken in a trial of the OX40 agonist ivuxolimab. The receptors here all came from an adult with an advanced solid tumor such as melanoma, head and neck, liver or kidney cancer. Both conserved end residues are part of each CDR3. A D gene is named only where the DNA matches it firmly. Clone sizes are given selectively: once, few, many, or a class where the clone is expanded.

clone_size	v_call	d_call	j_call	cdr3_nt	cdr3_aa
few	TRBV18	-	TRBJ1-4	TGTGCCAGCTCACCCCCCGAAGGGCCGGGGGAAAAACTGTTTTTT	CASSPPEGPGEKLFF
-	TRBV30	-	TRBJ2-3	TGTGCCTGGAGTGGAGGGAGCACAGATACGCAGTATTTT	CAWSGGSTDTQYF
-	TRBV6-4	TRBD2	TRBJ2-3	TGTGCCAGCAGTGACTCGCAGGGACTAGCGGGAGGAGGCACAGATACGCAGTATTTT	CASSDSQGLAGGGTDTQYF
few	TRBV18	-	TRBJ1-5	TGTGCCAGCTCACCACCGGAGGGGCCCCAGCATTTT	CASSPPEGPQHF
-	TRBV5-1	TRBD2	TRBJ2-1	TGCGCCAGCAGCTTGGGACTAGCGGGGCCCTACAATGAGCAGTTCTTC	CASSLGLAGPYNEQFF
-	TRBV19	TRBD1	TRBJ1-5	TGTGCCAGCGTCCGGGACAGGGGTTTCGGTCAGCCCCAGCATTTT	CASVRDRGFGQPQHF
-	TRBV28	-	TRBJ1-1	TGTGCCAGCAGCCCGACTGCTGGCACTGAAGCTTTCTTT	CASSPTAGTEAFF
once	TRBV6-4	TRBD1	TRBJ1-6	TGTGCCAGCAGTGACTCGGACAGGGTGTCTAATTCACCCCTCCACTTT	CASSDSDRVSNSPLHF
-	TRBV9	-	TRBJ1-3	TGTGCCAGCAGCGCAAGCTTCTCTGGAAACACCATATATTTT	CASSASFSGNTIYF
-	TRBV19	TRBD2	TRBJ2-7	TGTGCCAGTAACCCGTCCCAAGGACTAGCGGGAGAGTACGAGCAGTACTTC	CASNPSQGLAGEYEQYF
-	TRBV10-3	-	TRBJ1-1	TGTGCCACTCTAGGGACATCCGTATTTCGGACTGAAGCTTTCTTT	CATLGTSVFRTEAFF
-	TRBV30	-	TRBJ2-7	TGTGCCTGGAGTGAAAGCTACGAGCAGTACTTC	CAWSESYEQYF
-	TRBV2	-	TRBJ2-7	TGTGCCAGCCGAAAGACGACGGAGGGGCGCGAGCAGTACTTC	CASRKTTEGREQYF
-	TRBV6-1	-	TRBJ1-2	TGTGCCAGCAGTCCTGACACGGTTAACTATGGCTACACCTTC	CASSPDTVNYGYTF
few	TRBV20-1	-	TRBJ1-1	TGCAGTGCTAGTCGGCGAACTGAAGCTTTCTTT	CSASRRTEAFF
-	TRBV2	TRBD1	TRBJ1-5	TGTGCCAGCAGTCCGGGACAGCCTAATCAGCCCCAGCATTTT	CASSPGQPNQPQHF
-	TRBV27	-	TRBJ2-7	TGTGCCAGCAAGGCGGCTAGCTCCTACGAGCAGTACTTC	CASKAASSYEQYF
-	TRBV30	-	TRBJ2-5	TGTGCCTGGGAGACCGGTGCGCCGGAGACCCAGTACTTC	CAWETGAPETQYF
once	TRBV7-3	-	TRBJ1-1	TGTGCCAGCAGCTTAAATGATGGTGAAGCTTTCTTT	CASSLNDGEAFF
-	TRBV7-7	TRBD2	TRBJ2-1	TGTGCCAGCAGCACAACCTCTAGCGGGAGGGTCGGGGTCAATGAGCAGTTCTTC	CASSTTSSGRVGVNEQFF
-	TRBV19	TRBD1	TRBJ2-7	TGTGCCAGTAGTCTATTCCCGGGACAGGGGCTTGGGGAGCAGTACTTC	CASSLFPGQGLGEQYF
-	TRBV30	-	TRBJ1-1	TGTGCCTGGAGTGTACTAGGGGCGAACACTGAAGCTTTCTTT	CAWSVLGANTEAFF
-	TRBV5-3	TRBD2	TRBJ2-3	TGTGCCAGAAGCTGGGGGATGGCTAGCGGGGGATTTAGCACAGATACGCAGTATTTT	CARSWGMASGGFSTDTQYF
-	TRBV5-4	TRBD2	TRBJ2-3	TGTGCCAGCAGCTCGGGACTAGCGTTTAGCACAGATACGCAGTATTTT	CASSSGLAFSTDTQYF
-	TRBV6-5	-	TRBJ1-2	TGTGCCTCCCGATGGAGCTATGGCTACACCTTC	CASRWSYGYTF
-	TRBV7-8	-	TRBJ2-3	TGTGCCAGCAGCCTAGAGGTCGGCACAGATACGCAGTATTTT	CASSLEVGTDTQYF
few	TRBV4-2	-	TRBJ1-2	TGTGCCAGCAGCCAAGGACTAGGCCGCACCGGTGGCTACACCTTC	CASSQGLGRTGGYTF
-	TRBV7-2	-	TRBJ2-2	TGTGCCAGCACCGCTACCGGGGAGCTGTTTTTT	CASTATGELFF
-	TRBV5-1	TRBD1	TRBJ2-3	TGCGCCAGCAGCTTGCGAGCGGACAGGGATACGCAGTATTTT	CASSLRADRDTQYF
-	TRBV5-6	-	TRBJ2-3	TGTGCCAGCAGCTTGTACGGGAGCAGCACAGATACGCAGTATTTT	CASSLYGSSTDTQYF
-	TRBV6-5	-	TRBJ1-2	TGTGCCAGCAGGGACAGAAGTGGCTACACCTTC	CASRDRSGYTF
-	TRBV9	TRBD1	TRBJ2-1	TGTGCCAGCAGCGTAGAGTCCCGCGGGACAGGGTACTCTGATGAGCAGTTCTTC	CASSVESRGTGYSDEQFF
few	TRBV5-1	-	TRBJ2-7	TGCGCCAGCAGCTTGGAAGGGCAGGAACAGCAGTACTTC	CASSLEGQEQQYF
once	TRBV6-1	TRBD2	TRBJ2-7	TGTGCCAGCAGCCCGCCGGGACTAGCGAGGTACGAGCAGTACTTC	CASSPPGLARYEQYF
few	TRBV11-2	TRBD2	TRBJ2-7	TGTGCCAGCGCGACTAGCGGTCCCTACGAGCAGTACTTC	CASATSGPYEQYF
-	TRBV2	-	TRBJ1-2	TGTGCCAGCAGTGAGGGGGGCTACTATGGCTACACCTTC	CASSEGGYYGYTF
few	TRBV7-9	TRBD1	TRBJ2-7	TGTGCCAGCAGCAATATTGGGGTTGACAGGGCCTACGAGCAGTACTTC	CASSNIGVDRAYEQYF
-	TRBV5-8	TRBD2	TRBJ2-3	TGTGCCAGCAGCTTGGCCAGCGGGACTCACCGGAACACAGATACGCAGTATTTT	CASSLASGTHRNTDTQYF
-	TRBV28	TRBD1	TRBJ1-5	TGTGCCAGCAGTTTAGATACAGGGGTAGAAAGGCCCCAGCATTTT	CASSLDTGVERPQHF
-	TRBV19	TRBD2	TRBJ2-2	TGTGCCAGTAGTATAATTGCGGGGGGCGGGGAGCTGTTTTTT	CASSIIAGGGELFF
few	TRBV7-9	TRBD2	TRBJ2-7	TGTGCCAGCAGCCCGGGACTAGCGGCCTACGAGCAGTACTTC	CASSPGLAAYEQYF
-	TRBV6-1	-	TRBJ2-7	TGTGCCAGCAGTGAAGCGGATATAGGGTTGGTCTACGAGCAGTACTTC	CASSEADIGLVYEQYF
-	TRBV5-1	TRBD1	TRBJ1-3	TGCGCCAGCAGCTCGACAGGGAGTGGAAACACCATATATTTT	CASSSTGSGNTIYF
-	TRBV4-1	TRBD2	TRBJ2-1	TGCGCCAGCAGCCACGGGGGGGGATACAATGAGCAGTTCTTC	CASSHGGGYNEQFF
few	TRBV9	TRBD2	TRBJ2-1	TGTGCCAGCAGCGTAGCTGTAGCGGGAGGCCCTGGGAATGAGCAGTTCTTC	CASSVAVAGGPGNEQFF
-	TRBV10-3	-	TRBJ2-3	TGTGCCATCAGGGGGGACGGGTACACAGATACGCAGTATTTT	CAIRGDGYTDTQYF
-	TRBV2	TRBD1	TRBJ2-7	TGTGCCAGCAGAGGGGGCCACGAGCAGTACTTC	CASRGGHEQYF
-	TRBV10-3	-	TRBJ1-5	TGTGCCATCAGTGAGTCGGGGGGAATAAGCGGGCAGCCCCAGCATTTT	CAISESGGISGQPQHF
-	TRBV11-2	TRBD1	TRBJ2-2	TGTGCCAGCAGACCCGGACAGGGGGCCAGGGAGCTGTTTTTT	CASRPGQGARELFF
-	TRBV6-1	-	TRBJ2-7	TGTGCCAGCAGTGAAGCTCTAGGTAACGAGCAGTACTTC	CASSEALGNEQYF
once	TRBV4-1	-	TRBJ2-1	TGCGCCAGCAGCCAAGGGAGGTCAAAAGTATACAATGAGCAGTTCTTC	CASSQGRSKVYNEQFF